The 12 T cell receptor beta chains given below trace back to one sample, sequenced in a study of blood T cell repertoires in COVID-19. The method was immunoSEQ multiplex PCR; TCRdb's version includes in-frame clones alone and lacks a portion of them. The data show tens of thousands of clones, with approximately 85% seen just once and approximately 4.7% held by the top ten. Sequencing was done on a sample of peripheral blood. The receptors were gathered from a human donor in a cohort sampled during active COVID-19.

The chain combines TRBV5-1 with TRBJ2-5, with TRBD2 matching over 8 bases. The V gene end was trimmed by 5 bases and the J gene end by 4 bases; junction bases not matched to a gene: 7. The CDR3 has 14 amino acids. The germline V gene encodes CDR1 SGHRS and CDR2 YFSETQ. This CDR3 is CASSYSGNAETQYF. The DNA for the CDR3 is TGCGCCAGCAGTTATAGCGGGAACGCAGAGACCCAGTACTTC.

In nucleotides, the CDR3 is TGCGCCAGCAGCTTCGGGAGATCAGATACGCAGTATTTT. This translates into CASSFGRSDTQYF. V usage is TRBV5-1 and J usage is TRBJ2-3; TRBD2 is a possible D gene (6 bases). Trimming left V 2 bases short and J 4 bases short, with 8 bases between. Looked up from germline, CDR1 is SGHRS and CDR2 is YFSETQ. CDR3 length: 13 amino acids.

V is TRBV6-2 or TRBV6-3 and J is TRBJ1-5, with D maybe TRBD1 (6 bases). V shed 4 bases and J shed 1 base, with 11 bases lying between them. CDR3 size: 15 residues. Germline V CDR1 and CDR2: MNHEY, SVGEGT. CDR3 protein: CASSSGARSNQPQHF. CDR3 in DNA: TGTGCCAGCAGTTCAGGGGCCCGGAGCAATCAGCCCCAGCATTTT.

This clone occurred once. This rearrangement joins TRBV19 to TRBJ2-5; possible D gene TRBD1, 5 bases. Trimming removed 1 base at V and 3 bases at J, with 9 bases between. The CDR3 runs to 14 residues. Germline CDR1 LNHDA, CDR2 SQIVND (reference sequence). The chain's CDR3 is CASSIGDSEETQYF. CDR3 bases: TGTGCCAGTAGTATAGGTGACAGTGAAGAGACCCAGTACTTC.

The chain employs TRBV3-1 (or the pseudogene TRBV3-2) and TRBJ1-5, with D possibly being TRBD1 (5 bases). Germline CDR1 LGHDT, CDR2 YNNKEL (reference sequence). V lost 10 bases and J lost 2, with 24 bases in between. The length of the CDR3 is 17 residues. The CDR3 here is CAILPPRGLRRNQPQHF. The CDR3 nucleotides read TGTGCCATCCTGCCGCCTAGGGGACTGAGACGCAATCAGCCCCAGCATTTT.

The V gene is TRBV18, the J gene TRBJ1-5; 7 nucleotides align to TRBD1. CDR1 and CDR2 from the germline V gene are KGHSH and LQKENI. The CDR3 loop spans 15 amino acids. The V segment lost 3 bases and the J segment 2 bases; nucleotides outside the gene matches: 4. CDR3 amino acids: CASSPRQGGNQPQHF. In DNA form, the CDR3 reads TGTGCCAGCTCACCGCGACAGGGCGGCAATCAGCCCCAGCATTTT.

The V gene is TRBV12-3 or TRBV12-4, the J gene TRBJ1-1; 8 bases agree with TRBD1. CDR3 size: 12 residues. V lost 5 bases to trimming and J lost 8 bases; unmatched junction nucleotides: 4. CDR3 residues: CASSDDRGEAFF. The DNA for the CDR3 is TGTGCCAGCAGTGATGACAGGGGAGAAGCTTTCTTT.

This clone was detected once. This chain links TRBV15 with TRBJ2-1; 7 bases align to TRBD2. V lost 0 bases to trimming and J lost 0 bases; unmatched junction nucleotides: 2. Germline-derived CDR1 and CDR2 are LNHNV and YYDKDF (reference sequence). This CDR3 has 16 amino acids. The CDR3 loop is CATSREVAGSYNEQFF. The DNA for the CDR3 is TGTGCCACCAGCAGAGAGGTAGCGGGCTCCTACAATGAGCAGTTCTTC. The variable domain in full, with the rest retrieved from reference TRBV15 and TRBJ2-1, is DAMVIQNPRYQVTQFGKPVTLSCSQTLNHNVMYWYQQKSSQAPKLLFHYYDKDFNNEADTPDNFQSRRPNTSFCFLDIRSPGLGDTAMYLCATSREVAGSYNEQFFGPGTRLTVL.

This sequence joins TRBV5-1 and TRBJ1-3; D not resolved. Germline CDR1 reads SGHRS; CDR2 reads YFSETQ. CDR3 length equals 15 residues. The ends were cut back, 1 base at V and 1 base at J, with 9 bases in the middle. The CDR3 sequence is CASSLSGFSGNTIYF. CDR3 DNA sequence: TGCGCCAGCAGCTTGTCCGGGTTTTCTGGAAACACCATATATTTT.

The genes are TRBV6-4 and TRBJ1-1, with 7 bases aligning to TRBD1. The CDR3 sequence is 17 residues long. V shed 1 base, J shed 3 bases, and the junction held 11 bases outside the gene matches. Germline V gives CDR1 MRHNA, CDR2 SNTAGT. CDR3 protein: CASSDLSERGRHTEAFF. CDR3 sequence (DNA): TGTGCCAGCAGTGACTTGTCCGAGAGGGGGCGGCACACTGAAGCTTTCTTT.

V gene TRBV21-1 combines with J gene TRBJ1-2; whether TRBD1, the table's D call, matches the DNA was not checked. TRBV21-1 is marked as a pseudogene. This CDR3 has 13 residues. CDR3 coding DNA: TGTGCCAGGACTCGGACAGGGCGGTATGGCTACACCTTC. Its translation is CARTRTGRYGYTF.

V is TRBV7-2 and J is TRBJ1-2; TRBD1 aligns across 8 bases. The CDR3 has 14 amino acids. CDR1 and CDR2 (germline): SGHTA, FQGNSA. The V gene end was trimmed by 5 bases and the J gene end by 4 bases; junction bases not matched to a gene: 6. Here the CDR3 DNA reads TGTGCCAGCAGCACTGGACAGGGCCGCTATGGCTACACCTTC. Amino acids: CASSTGQGRYGYTF.